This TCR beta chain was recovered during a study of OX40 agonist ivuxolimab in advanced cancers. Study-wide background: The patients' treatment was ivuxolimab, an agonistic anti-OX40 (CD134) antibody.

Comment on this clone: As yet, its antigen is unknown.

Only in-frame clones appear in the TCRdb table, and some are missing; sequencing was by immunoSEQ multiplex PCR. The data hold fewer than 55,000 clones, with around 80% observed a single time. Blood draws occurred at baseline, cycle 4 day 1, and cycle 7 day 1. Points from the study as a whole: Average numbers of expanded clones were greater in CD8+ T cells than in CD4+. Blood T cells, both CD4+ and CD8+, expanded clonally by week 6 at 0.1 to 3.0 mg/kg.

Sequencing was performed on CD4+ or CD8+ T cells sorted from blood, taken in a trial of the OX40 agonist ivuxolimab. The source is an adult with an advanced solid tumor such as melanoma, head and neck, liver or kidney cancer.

CDR3 DNA: TGTGCCAGCAGGACACACCGGTCCTATGGCTACACCTTC. Its translation is CASRTHRSYGYTF. The chain carries TRBV6-1 and TRBJ1-2; D remains unclear. The germline V gene has CDR1 MNHNS and CDR2 SASEGT. The germline V and J ends were trimmed by 6 bases and 4 bases, with 12 bases remaining between them. The CDR3 spans 13 residues.